This entry concerns a single T cell receptor (beta chain). The record originates from a study of technical replicates of blood from a few donors. Some clones are missing from TCRdb's copy, which holds only in-frame ones; the method was immunoSEQ multiplex PCR. Found here are about 62,000 clones, more than 95% of them singletons; the top ten hold over 0.15%. The germline V gene encodes CDR1 SEHNR and CDR2 FQNEAQ (reference sequence). Between the trimmed V and J ends, which lost 1 base and 10 bases, there was a span of 11 bases. The CDR3 loop spans 13 amino acids. This receptor was obtained from a human donor in good health. Sample: T cells isolated from PBMCs. The chain recombines TRBV7-9 with TRBJ2-1; D ambiguous. The CDR3 reads CASSLVWSREQFF. DNA for the CDR3: TGTGCCAGCAGCTTAGTGTGGAGCCGCGAGCAGTTCTTC. Variable domain in full (rest from reference TRBV7-9 and TRBJ2-1): DTGVSQNPRHKITKRGQNVTFRCDPISEHNRLYWYRQTLGQGPEFLTYFQNEAQLEKSRLLSDRFSAERPKGSFSTLEIQRTEQGDSAMYLCASSLVWSREQFFGPGTRLTVL.